Below, 3 T cell receptor beta chains from the same sample are listed, as sequenced in a study of shared clonotypes between healthy human individuals (TCRdb year 2020). The library was built by means of the immunoSEQ multiplex PCR assay. What TCRdb holds here is the immuneACCESS table cut down to in-frame rearrangements. Part of the clones is not present; checked against another copy, under half of the missing clones reflect an unresolved V gene, and the others are unexplained. The sample has a few million clones on record, 85% to 95% of them singletons. The top ten clones comprise 0.39% of the sample. Sample: naive CD4+ T cells from PBMCs. What the cell subset or site label conveys for this sample: CD45RA+ positively selected. These receptors were collected from a young man in good health. Some clones in this sample may be carry-over from other donors' samples.

The chain recombines TRBV30 with TRBJ2-2; no clear D. Trimming pared 4 bases from V and 4 bases from J, leaving 13 bases between. The germline gives CDR1 GTSNPN, CDR2 SVGIG (reference sequence). CDR3 length: 14 residues. CDR3 sequence reads: CAWTLGSPTGELFF. In DNA, the CDR3 is TGTGCCTGGACCCTCGGCTCTCCCACCGGGGAGCTGTTTTTT.

This clone is a singleton in its sample. The rearrangement links TRBV20-1 to TRBJ2-7; D is uncertain. The CDR3 has 10 amino acids. The ends were cut back, 0 bases at V and 6 bases at J, with 3 bases in the middle. From germline, CDR1 is DFQATT and CDR2 SNEGSKA (reference sequence). CDR3 in DNA: TGCAGTGCTAGAGAAACCGAGCAGTACTTC. Encoded protein: CSARETEQYF.

The V and J genes are TRBV10-1 and TRBJ1-2; D unresolved. V shed 3 bases and J shed 4 bases, with 9 bases lying between them. The CDR3 has 13 amino acids. Germline CDR1 reads WNHNN; CDR2 reads SYGVQD (reference sequence). As DNA, the CDR3 is TGCGCCAGCAGTGACGGGTTACCCTATGGCTACACCTTC. It codes for CASSDGLPYGYTF.